This T cell receptor (beta chain) appears in the sequencing data of a study of human T cells and chemical hapten exposure. Specified time point: patch test 2, 6 weeks after DPC sensitization. Treatment here: therapeutic diphenylcyclopropenone sensitization with weekly scalp DPC. TCRdb processed the RACE reads anew with MiXCR; each CDR3 protein has one entry. The sample yields 69,000 or so distinct CDR3 sequences, 10% seen once. V shed 6 bases and J shed 7 bases, with 13 bases lying between them. CDR1 and CDR2 from the germline V gene are SGHTA and FQGNSA. CDR3 length: 14 residues. This chain joins TRBV7-2 and TRBJ1-6, with TRBD1 as a possible D gene (5 bases). Specimen: whole blood, collected in connection with sensitization to the hapten diphenylcyclopropenone (DPC). The sequence was obtained from a woman between 50 and 59 years old with alopecia areata. Some clones in this sample may be carry-over from other donors' samples. DNA of the CDR3: TGTGCCAGCAGTTTCCTCGCAGGGAATTCACCCCTCCACTTT. This translates into CASSFLAGNSPLHF.